The 29 T cell receptor beta chains below come from one sample, sequenced in a study of cytomegalovirus exposure and HLA in healthy donors (dated by TCRdb to about 2017). The library was prepared using the immunoSEQ multiplex PCR assay. For the multiplex PCR, a mixture combining 60 forward primers for TCR Vbeta segments and 13 reverse primers for TCR Jbeta segments was used. TCRdb provides this immuneACCESS table in a form limited to in-frame rearrangements. Some clones are lacking; in checked studies, under half of them reflect an unresolved V gene, and why the rest are absent is not known. Recorded for this sample are roughly 120,000 clones; around 77% of them occurred a single time. The biggest ten clones account for 5% to 5.5% of the sample. The material sequenced was PBMCs. Source of these receptors: a man aged 25 to 45 in good health and CMV-seronegative.

V and J are TRBV9 and TRBJ1-4; 10 nucleotides agree with TRBD1. The length of the CDR3 is 14 residues. Losses at the gene ends were 3 bases for V and 5 bases for J; bases not matched to a gene: 1. Germline V lookup: CDR1 SGDLS, CDR2 YYNGEE. The CDR3 loop is CASSAGQGNEKLFF. CDR3 DNA sequence: TGTGCCAGCAGCGCGGGACAGGGGAATGAAAAACTGTTTTTT.

This clone has ten or more counts. The rearrangement links TRBV5-1 to TRBJ1-1; TRBD1 aligns across 8 bases. The V and J ends lost 4 bases and 6 bases, in that order; junction bases with no gene match: 11. Germline loops: CDR1 SGHRS, CDR2 YFSETQ. This CDR3 has 15 amino acids. This chain's CDR3 is CASSTSGGQGAEAFF. The CDR3 DNA follows: TGCGCCAGCAGCACCTCCGGCGGACAGGGCGCTGAAGCTTTCTTT.

The chain uses TRBV5-1 and TRBJ1-4; 7 bases match TRBD1. The ends lost 0 bases at V and 4 bases at J; junction bases unmatched: 3. This CDR3 is 15 amino acids long. The V gene's germline CDR1 is SGHRS and CDR2 YFSETQ. CDR3 sequence: CASSLDRGGNEKLFF. As DNA, the CDR3 is TGCGCCAGCAGCTTGGACAGGGGTGGTAATGAAAAACTGTTTTTT.

The CDR3 is CAWRRQGNEKLFF. In nucleotides, the CDR3 is TGTGCCTGGAGGCGACAGGGTAATGAAAAACTGTTTTTT. The chain links TRBV30 to TRBJ1-4; 7 positions agree with TRBD1. This CDR3 is 13 amino acids long. In germline, CDR1 is GTSNPN, CDR2 SVGIG (reference sequence). Trimming cost V 3 bases and J 4 bases; bases outside gene matches: 2.

This clone has more than one count but fewer than ten. The J gene is TRBJ2-5, the V gene TRBV29-1; 9 bases match TRBD1. Germline V CDR1 and CDR2: SQVTM, ANQGSEA. V shed 7 bases and J 2 bases; nucleotides not matched to a gene: 5. The CDR3 sequence is 13 residues long. CDR3 nucleotides: TGCAGCGACACGACAGGGGGACAAGAGACCCAGTACTTC. Its protein product is CSDTTGGQETQYF.

A single count supports this clone. CDR3 DNA: TGCAGCGTCGAATCCTGGAGCGGGACAGGGGGCTATGAGCAGTTCTTC. Amino acid sequence: CSVESWSGTGGYEQFF. The V call is TRBV29-1, the J call TRBJ2-1; 12 positions agree with TRBD1. V was pared by 6 bases and J by 8 bases, with 14 bases of the junction left unmatched. From germline, CDR1 is SQVTM and CDR2 ANQGSEA. CDR3 length equals 16 residues.

The J gene is TRBJ2-5, the V gene TRBV19; 8 nucleotides match TRBD2. Germline CDR1 LNHDA, CDR2 SQIVND (reference sequence). Unmatched junction bases numbered 5, after V lost 3 bases and J lost 2 bases. The CDR3 is made up of 15 amino acids. This CDR3 reads CASSMGTSGQETQYF. CDR3 in DNA: TGTGCCAGTAGTATGGGTACTAGCGGACAAGAGACCCAGTACTTC.

The rearrangement uses TRBV18 and TRBJ1-2; no definite D call. Germline lookup yields CDR1 KGHSH and CDR2 LQKENI. V lost 6 bases to trimming and J lost 5 bases, with 16 bases between them. This CDR3 comprises 14 residues. The CDR3 sequence: CASSADRESYGYTF. The CDR3 DNA follows: TGTGCCAGCTCCGCCGACCGGGAGTCTTATGGCTACACCTTC.

The genes are TRBV4-1 and TRBJ1-1, with TRBD1 as a possible D gene (5 bases). The germline CDR1 and CDR2 sequences are MGHRA and YSYEKL. Between the trimmed V and J ends, which lost 4 bases and 3 bases, there was a span of 12 bases. The CDR3 sequence is 14 residues long. Written as DNA, the CDR3 is TGCGCCAGCAGCCCAATGCAGGGCTACACTGAAGCTTTCTTT. Translating gives CASSPMQGYTEAFF.

This clone has a handful of counts. The gene calls are TRBV2 and TRBJ2-7, with D perhaps matching TRBD2 (5 bases). Germline V CDR1 and CDR2: SNHLY, FYNNEI. The CDR3 length is 14 residues. In DNA form, the CDR3 reads TGTGGGGATCGACGGGGTTTTGACTCCTACGAGCAGTACTTC. Translated: CGDRRGFDSYEQYF.

This chain links TRBV5-1 with TRBJ2-7; 10 nucleotides match TRBD2. The CDR3 consists of 14 residues. The V and J ends lost 6 bases and 2 bases, in that order; junction bases with no gene match: 5. The germline CDR1 and CDR2 sequences are SGHRS and YFSETQ. The CDR3 bases are TGCGCCAGCACCTCGAGCGGGAGGGCCTACGAGCAGTACTTC. It translates to CASTSSGRAYEQYF.

The V call is TRBV27, the J call TRBJ2-5, with 9 bases fitting TRBD2. The CDR3 runs to 15 residues. After removal of 2 bases from V and 2 bases from J, the junction contained 3 bases not matched to a gene. Looked up from germline, CDR1 is MNHEY and CDR2 is SMNVEV (reference sequence). The CDR3 here is CASSLASGAQETQYF. CDR3 nucleotides: TGTGCCAGCAGTTTAGCTAGCGGGGCACAAGAGACCCAGTACTTC.

V is TRBV7-9 and J is TRBJ2-2, with 7 bases identical to TRBD2. The CDR3 loop spans 12 amino acids. Germline V lookup: CDR1 SEHNR, CDR2 FQNEAQ (reference sequence). Germline trimming cut 11 bases from V and 6 bases from J; bases unmatched to any gene: 6. The CDR3, as DNA: TGTGCCTGTACTAGCGATCCCGGGGAGCTGTTTTTT. Amino acid sequence: CACTSDPGELFF.

This chain joins TRBV6-5 and TRBJ1-2; weak D call: TRBD1 (6 bases). V was shortened by 6 bases and J by 8 bases, with 16 bases between the two germline ends. The CDR3 contains 13 residues. From germline, CDR1 is MNHEY and CDR2 SVGAGI. This chain's CDR3 is CASSISGERGYTF. CDR3 bases: TGTGCCAGCAGCATATCAGGGGAACGGGGCTACACCTTC.

V and J are TRBV18 and TRBJ1-4; the match to TRBD1 covers 7 bases. V was pared by 3 bases and J by 8 bases, with 9 bases of the junction left unmatched. The CDR3 is 15 amino acids. CDR1 KGHSH and CDR2 LQKENI come from the germline V gene. In DNA, the CDR3 is TGTGCCAGCTCACCCCTAACAGGGGATGGCGAAAAACTGTTTTTT. It specifies CASSPLTGDGEKLFF.

J is TRBJ2-5 and V is TRBV5-8; 9 bases fit TRBD1. The CDR3 consists of 14 residues. With 4 bases clipped from V and 4 bases from J, the junction kept 5 bases outside the gene matches. Germline assignment: CDR1 SGHTS and CDR2 YDEGEE. The CDR3 sequence: CASSARDRVETQYF. For the CDR3, the DNA is TGTGCCAGCAGCGCCCGGGACAGGGTAGAGACCCAGTACTTC.

This clone was counted once. The chain links TRBV18 to TRBJ1-1; 8 nucleotides agree with TRBD1. The germline CDR1 and CDR2 sequences are KGHSH and LQKENI. The CDR3 contains 16 residues. J was trimmed by 1 base and V by 1 base; bases with no gene match: 5. The CDR3 here is CASSPLAGGGNTEAFF. CDR3 sequence (DNA): TGTGCCAGCTCACCACTGGCAGGGGGCGGGAACACTGAAGCTTTCTTT.

The chain combines TRBV5-1 with TRBJ1-1; TRBD1 is a possible D gene (5 bases). Germline V gene lookup returns CDR1 SGHRS and CDR2 YFSETQ. Trimming removed 0 bases at V and 3 bases at J, with 9 bases between. The CDR3 spans 14 residues. The CDR3 loop reads CASSLGLRDTEAFF. The CDR3 DNA reads as TGCGCCAGCAGCTTGGGGCTCAGGGACACTGAAGCTTTCTTT.

J is TRBJ1-4 and V is TRBV28; D call uncertain. With 6 bases removed from V and 8 bases from J, the gap between germline ends came to 16 bases. CDR3 length: 14 residues. In germline, CDR1 is MDHEN, CDR2 SYDVKM. For the CDR3, the DNA is TGTGCCAGCAGGATAGGCGGAAATAGCGAAAAACTGTTTTTT. This codes for CASRIGGNSEKLFF. Supplemented by reference TRBV28 and TRBJ1-4, the full variable domain reads DVKVTQSSRYLVKRTGEKVFLECVQDMDHENMFWYRQDPGLGLRLIYFSYDVKMKEKGDIPEGYSVSREKKERFSLILESASTNQTSMYLCASRIGGNSEKLFFGSGTQLSVL.

This chain joins TRBV4-2 and TRBJ2-1; 13 positions agree with TRBD2. The CDR3 runs to 16 residues. The V gene end was trimmed by 0 bases and the J gene end by 7 bases; junction bases not matched to a gene: 3. Germline V CDR1 and CDR2: LGHNA, YNFKEQ. The chain's CDR3 is CASSQEGLAGENEQFF. The CDR3 DNA is TGTGCCAGCAGCCAAGAAGGACTAGCGGGAGAGAATGAGCAGTTCTTC.

This clone was counted once. The chain couples TRBV13 to TRBJ1-2, with 7 bases that match TRBD1. The V segment lost 4 bases and the J segment 4 bases; nucleotides outside the gene matches: 6. The germline V gene encodes CDR1 PRHDT and CDR2 FYEKMQ (reference sequence). The CDR3 covers 14 residues. CDR3 sequence: CASSSTGYLYGYTF. CDR3 coding DNA: TGTGCCAGCAGCTCGACAGGGTACCTCTATGGCTACACCTTC.

Note on this clone: Other DNA sequences in the same sample also yield this CDR3. The chain recombines TRBV5-1 with TRBJ1-6; D is possibly TRBD1 (6 bases). Trimming left V 5 bases short and J 3 bases short, with 12 bases between. The CDR3 is made up of 15 amino acids. Per germline, CDR1 SGHRS and CDR2 YFSETQ. For the CDR3, the DNA is TGCGCCAGCAGTAACGGACAGAACTATAATTCACCCCTCCACTTT. Amino acids: CASSNGQNYNSPLHF.

The V gene is TRBV30, the J gene TRBJ2-7; weak D call: TRBD2 (5 bases). The germline V gene encodes CDR1 GTSNPN and CDR2 SVGIG (reference sequence). The CDR3 length is 11 residues. V lost 2 bases to trimming and J lost 3 bases, with 5 bases between them. As DNA, the CDR3 is TGTGCCTGGAGTCGGGGCTACGAGCAGTACTTC. It yields the protein CAWSRGYEQYF. The variable domain in full, completed from reference TRBV30 and TRBJ2-7, reads SQTIHQWPATLVQPVGSPLSLECTVEGTSNPNLYWYRQAAGRGLQLLFYSVGIGQISSEVPQNLSASRPQDRQFILSSKKLLLSDSGFYLCAWSRGYEQYFGPGTRLTVT.

The chain has TRBV5-5 and TRBJ2-4, with D tentatively TRBD2 (6 bases). V lost 8 bases and J 4 bases, leaving 13 bases between the germline ends. The length of the CDR3 is 13 residues. Germline V CDR1 and CDR2: SGHKS, YYEKEE (reference sequence). CDR3 residues: CASAGTDKNIQYF. In DNA form, the CDR3 reads TGTGCCAGTGCCGGGACTGATAAAAACATTCAGTACTTC.

The CDR3 reads CASSLGNSGTDTQYF. The CDR3 nucleotides are TGTGCCAGCAGCCTCGGCAATAGCGGCACAGATACGCAGTATTTT. The genes are TRBV7-9 and TRBJ2-3, with a tentative D call TRBD2 (5 bases). The CDR3 has 15 residues. Trimming pared 5 bases from V and 1 base from J, leaving 13 bases between. From germline, CDR1 is SEHNR and CDR2 FQNEAQ (reference sequence).

The genes are TRBV7-9 and TRBJ2-1; 9 nucleotides align to TRBD1. With V trimmed by 4 bases and J by 0 bases, 7 bases remained unmatched. Germline assignment: CDR1 SEHNR and CDR2 FQNEAQ (reference sequence). The CDR3 consists of 17 residues. CDR3 nucleotides: TGTGCCAGCAGCTCAAGGACAGGGGTCGACTCCTACAATGAGCAGTTCTTC. Translating gives CASSSRTGVDSYNEQFF.

The rearrangement links TRBV15 to TRBJ2-3; perhaps TRBD2 as D (6 bases). The CDR3 has 15 residues. In germline, CDR1 is LNHNV, CDR2 YYDKDF (reference sequence). V was trimmed by 3 bases and J by 5 bases, leaving 15 bases between them. The CDR3 is CATSSRLAILDTQYF. The CDR3 DNA reads as TGTGCCACCAGCAGTCGGCTAGCGATTTTAGATACGCAGTATTTT.

J is TRBJ2-4 and V is TRBV2, with D perhaps TRBD1 (5 bases). The CDR3 runs 12 residues. V was pared by 3 bases and J by 8 bases, with 8 bases between. CDR1 and CDR2 from the germline V gene are SNHLY and FYNNEI. The CDR3 region has the DNA TGTGCCAGCAGTGAGGCAGGGTACATTCAGTACTTC. Translated, it gives CASSEAGYIQYF.

This clone was observed a few times. The rearrangement joins TRBV5-6 to TRBJ2-2; no clear D gene. Trimming removed 4 bases from V and 1 base from J, with 11 bases in between. Germline assignment: CDR1 SGHDT and CDR2 YYEEEE. This CDR3 region has 15 residues. The CDR3 nucleotides read TGTGCCAGCAGCCCCCCACGGGTGAACACCGGGGAGCTGTTTTTT. Translating it yields CASSPPRVNTGELFF.